A selection of T cell receptor beta chains follows, all from one sample in a study of T cell responses to AZD1222 COVID-19 vaccine. Here immunoSEQ multiplex PCR was the method, and the copy in TCRdb shows in-frame clones only, minus some. The sample consists of 180,000 or so clones, 90% to 95% of them appearing once. Sequenced here: peripheral blood, sampled on day 0 of AZD1222 vaccination. These receptors all come from an adult in good health. CDR3s leave out the opening cysteine and the closing phenylalanine or tryptophan. Part of the rows lack a size; the others show once, few, many or a class for expanded clones.

size,J,V,CDR3
NA,TRBJ1-6,TRBV5-8,AGGAAVFFNSPLH
NA,TRBJ1-1,TRBV5-1,ASSLAGVTEAF
NA,TRBJ2-1,TRBV7-6,ASSSSLAALNGQF
once,TRBJ2-2,TRBV11-2,ASSPLGGRNTGELF
NA,TRBJ1-1,TRBV28,ASLPRPGEENTEAF
NA,TRBJ2-7,TRBV28,ATNRDRSYEQY
once,TRBJ1-1,TRBV5-5,ASSFAPGGEAF
NA,TRBJ2-3,TRBV6-4,ASSEPDGWGTQY
NA,TRBJ2-7,TRBV15,ATSSIWNYEQY
NA,TRBJ2-2,TRBV28,ASSRAGGGAGELF
NA,TRBJ2-7,TRBV10-3,AIMGGYEQY
NA,TRBJ2-7,TRBV14,ASSSPGSGSYEQY
NA,TRBJ1-4,TRBV6-1,ASSEAVGAQGEKLF
NA,TRBJ2-5,TRBV5-1,ASSLGVSGGNQETQY
NA,TRBJ2-7,TRBV10-3,AISGLGPEAVEQY
NA,TRBJ1-6,TRBV10-3,AISAARESSPLH
NA,TRBJ1-1,TRBV11-3,ASSLMGQEAF
NA,TRBJ2-1,TRBV28,ASSRPPGQIFNEQF
NA,TRBJ2-3,TRBV19,ATPPLGPGDTQY
NA,TRBJ1-1,TRBV7-9,ASSLEQVGGTEAF
NA,TRBJ2-2,TRBV10-3,AIRELLDTGELF
NA,TRBJ1-6,TRBV23-1,ASPPLEQGAHRSPLH
NA,TRBJ1-6,TRBV28,ASSLGQVELLH
NA,TRBJ1-2,TRBV27,ASSVDRELYGYT
NA,TRBJ2-7,TRBV6-5,ASSYSTTGNDEQY
few,TRBJ1-4,TRBV27,ASSLLAGGTLF
NA,TRBJ1-6,TRBV19,ASTQGQANSPLH
NA,TRBJ1-6,TRBV6-5,AGGQVGYSPLH
NA,TRBJ1-2,TRBV19,ASSLHRESFYGYT
NA,TRBJ2-1,TRBV7-2,ASGTTGSPANEQF
NA,TRBJ2-7,TRBV18,ASSPPDTAIYEQY
NA,TRBJ2-7,TRBV30,AWSDAGTFSYEQY
NA,TRBJ1-5,TRBV5-5,ASSLSGKQPQH
NA,TRBJ2-7,TRBV28,ASSDGGQRRYEQY
once,TRBJ2-2,TRBV7-3,ASSLTIKGQNTGELF
NA,TRBJ1-5,TRBV30,AWSVMGSQPQH
NA,TRBJ1-1,TRBV6-5,ASSPGDEAF
NA,TRBJ2-1,TRBV30,AWSVLRLSSYNEQF
NA,TRBJ2-1,TRBV5-8,ASTTNEQF
NA,TRBJ1-6,TRBV5-1,ASRTGGSSPLH
NA,TRBJ2-3,TRBV27,ASSLSTVGADTQY
NA,TRBJ2-1,TRBV7-9,ASSDLAQSSYNEQF
NA,TRBJ2-2,TRBV15,ATSRDVHGELF
NA,TRBJ1-1,TRBV12-3/TRBV12-4,ASSLRSAEAF
NA,TRBJ2-7,TRBV11-2,ASSFFGDEQY
NA,TRBJ1-6,TRBV27,ASSPRPGSYNSPLH
NA,TRBJ2-7,TRBV11-2,ASSFLGTSSYEQY
NA,TRBJ1-4,TRBV11-3,ASSLEGRGNEKLF